The rows below give T cell receptor beta chains drawn from one sample of a study of cytomegalovirus exposure and HLA in healthy donors. Data came from immunoSEQ multiplex PCR; TCRdb stores just in-frame clones and leaves some out. The table has about 150,000 clones, around 77% seen once. Material for sequencing was PBMCs. The receptor source for this set is a man aged 25-40 years in good health and CMV-seronegative. CDR3s include the opening cysteine and the closing phenylalanine or tryptophan. Fields, in order: CDR3 protein, V gene, D gene. The D gene is left open where the match is weak.

cdr3_aa: CASSPGTGAGTEAFF
v_call: TRBV5-4
d_call: TRBD1

cdr3_aa: CASSFLGQGTADTQYF
v_call: TRBV6-5
d_call: TRBD1

cdr3_aa: CASSDGGDTQYF
v_call: TRBV6-4
d_call: NA

cdr3_aa: CASSYSDRGYEQYF
v_call: TRBV10-3
d_call: TRBD1

cdr3_aa: CASSLDQGRNYGYTF
v_call: TRBV5-4
d_call: NA

cdr3_aa: CASSLELAFGYTF
v_call: TRBV5-1
d_call: NA

cdr3_aa: CAISDQGLGEQYF
v_call: TRBV10-3
d_call: NA

cdr3_aa: CASSLVPGGANYGYTF
v_call: TRBV5-1
d_call: TRBD1

cdr3_aa: CASSSRTSGTTDTQYF
v_call: TRBV6-5
d_call: TRBD2

cdr3_aa: CALQGISYEQYF
v_call: TRBV30
d_call: TRBD1

cdr3_aa: CASRPTPSLSGGSGYTQYF
v_call: TRBV2
d_call: TRBD2

cdr3_aa: CASSDVPGSSGIHEQFF
v_call: TRBV6-4
d_call: TRBD2

cdr3_aa: CASSHSDTQYF
v_call: TRBV7-9
d_call: NA

cdr3_aa: CASREIAGLEQYF
v_call: TRBV2
d_call: TRBD2

cdr3_aa: CARKDSRDDYGYTF
v_call: TRBV2
d_call: NA

cdr3_aa: CASSLRASGRLGETQYF
v_call: TRBV5-8
d_call: TRBD2

cdr3_aa: CASSLEDATGTQYF
v_call: TRBV5-1
d_call: NA

cdr3_aa: CASSLLLAGGRDTQYF
v_call: TRBV27
d_call: TRBD2

cdr3_aa: CAWSTTTNTEAFF
v_call: TRBV30
d_call: NA

cdr3_aa: CASSQDPTSGTLKETQYF
v_call: TRBV4-1
d_call: TRBD2

cdr3_aa: CASSESSPPETQYF
v_call: TRBV25-1
d_call: NA

cdr3_aa: CASSSVSIGTGSFEQYF
v_call: TRBV19
d_call: TRBD1

cdr3_aa: CASSLSSYTEAFF
v_call: TRBV11-3
d_call: NA

cdr3_aa: CASSEALASGSTEQYF
v_call: TRBV6-1
d_call: TRBD2

cdr3_aa: CASSSPRRSVNEQFF
v_call: TRBV11-2
d_call: NA

cdr3_aa: CASSQVQLAGGHGELFF
v_call: TRBV4-2
d_call: TRBD2

cdr3_aa: CATQDEQGVLETQYF
v_call: TRBV10-2
d_call: TRBD1

cdr3_aa: CASSLYAGTYNEQFF
v_call: TRBV27
d_call: NA

cdr3_aa: CASSLGDRGGPEAFF
v_call: TRBV5-1
d_call: TRBD1

cdr3_aa: CASSRAGGRVTGELFF
v_call: TRBV28
d_call: TRBD2

cdr3_aa: CAWIVPHEQFF
v_call: TRBV30
d_call: NA

cdr3_aa: CASSEPSLKETQYF
v_call: TRBV5-4
d_call: NA

cdr3_aa: CASSLFGLNTEAFF
v_call: TRBV5-5
d_call: NA

cdr3_aa: CASSQDEIAGGLTYEQYF
v_call: TRBV4-2
d_call: TRBD2

cdr3_aa: CASSLRGNYGYTF
v_call: TRBV28
d_call: NA

cdr3_aa: CAWKDRGQNQPQHF
v_call: TRBV30
d_call: TRBD1

cdr3_aa: CASSSSSYEQYF
v_call: TRBV5-1
d_call: NA

cdr3_aa: CASSEDSGRAGANVLTF
v_call: TRBV9
d_call: TRBD2

cdr3_aa: CASSKQGARYGYTF
v_call: TRBV6-5
d_call: TRBD1

cdr3_aa: CASSVGTGSGTDTQYF
v_call: TRBV25-1
d_call: TRBD1

cdr3_aa: CASSVETSGQETQYF
v_call: TRBV9
d_call: TRBD2

cdr3_aa: CASSLRRGGSNQPQHF
v_call: TRBV19
d_call: NA

cdr3_aa: CASSPNPYRGDQPQHF
v_call: TRBV18
d_call: NA

cdr3_aa: CASSGRLAAKETQYF
v_call: TRBV11-2
d_call: TRBD2

cdr3_aa: CASSLEAGQQPQHF
v_call: TRBV5-5
d_call: NA

cdr3_aa: CASSVTGLAGELFF
v_call: TRBV9
d_call: NA

cdr3_aa: CAISISGSSYNEQFF
v_call: TRBV10-3
d_call: TRBD2

cdr3_aa: CASTRDRATNEKLFF
v_call: TRBV6-1
d_call: TRBD1

cdr3_aa: CASSLDRTDEYTYEQYF
v_call: TRBV5-1
d_call: NA

cdr3_aa: CASTSGWGLYQPQHF
v_call: TRBV6-1
d_call: NA

cdr3_aa: CASSEYGYGYTF
v_call: TRBV25-1
d_call: NA

cdr3_aa: CASTWSSGSDEQFF
v_call: TRBV7-2
d_call: TRBD2

cdr3_aa: CASSLGRVAEKLFF
v_call: TRBV5-1
d_call: NA

cdr3_aa: CASSIDPPFSGSEQFF
v_call: TRBV19
d_call: TRBD2

cdr3_aa: CASSWEGRGPPNNYGYTF
v_call: TRBV5-6
d_call: TRBD1

cdr3_aa: CASNYQETQYF
v_call: TRBV2
d_call: NA

cdr3_aa: CASSLSPGLLNLNYGYTF
v_call: TRBV27
d_call: NA